This TCR beta chain was identified during a study of blood T cell repertoires in COVID-19. Study context: Material from acute and convalescent COVID-19 was sourced from the United States, Italy and Spain. PBMCs, B-cell-depleted T cells, or T cells were the source of the cDNA or gDNA that made up the material.

Germline CDR1 is LGHDT and CDR2 is YNNKEL (reference sequence). V lost 1 base and J lost 1, with 10 bases in between. This CDR3 contains 15 residues. Source study methods: Counts of nucleated cells, estimated from reference gene primer amplification, were obtained. Assay used: immunoSEQ multiplex PCR; TCRdb lists only in-frame clones, some missing. The V and J calls and clone size are taken from that table; D and trimming were inferred from the DNA. The sample has about 27,000 clones, 60% to 70% seen once. The specimen sequenced was peripheral blood. This chain uses TRBV3-1 (or the pseudogene TRBV3-2) with TRBJ1-1, with D unresolved. This receptor was obtained from a man between 60 and 75 years old with active or convalescent COVID-19. The CDR3 DNA reads as TGTGCCAGCAGCCAAGTGGCCTGGTCGAACACTGAAGCTTTCTTT. Amino acid sequence: CASSQVAWSNTEAFF.